These 25 T cell receptor beta chains came from one sample sequenced in a study of T-cell reconstitution after alpha-beta-depleted transplantation in children. For TCRbeta, the library was prepared with unique molecular identifiers. TCRdb redid the calling of the PCR reads with MiXCR, one entry per CDR3 protein. The data hold about 900,000 distinct CDR3 sequences, with about 31% observed a single time. The sequencing here drew on PBMCs, mostly from graft donor cells, taken 360 days after TCRalphabeta/CD19-depleted stem cell transplant. These receptors were collected from a boy under two years old who had a stem cell transplant for SCID, so the T cells may come from the graft donor.

This clonotype was counted a few times. The chain carries TRBV12-3 or TRBV12-4 and TRBJ1-5; possible D gene TRBD1, 5 bases. There are 15 residues in the CDR3. V was cut by 5 bases and J by 3 bases, with 14 bases left in between. CDR3 sequence: CASSTGQGNNQPQHF. In DNA form, the CDR3 reads TGTGCCAGCAGTACCGGACAAGGAAACAATCAGCCCCAGCATTTT.

This clonotype was counted a few times. The J gene is TRBJ1-6, the V gene TRBV10-3; 9 bases map to TRBD1. There are 13 residues in the CDR3. V gave up 7 bases and J gave up 13 bases; unmatched junction bases: 8. Germline V lookup: CDR1 ENHRY, CDR2 SYGVKD. CDR3 DNA sequence: TGTGCCATCAAAGGGACAGGGAAGTACCCCCTCCACTTT. It is translated as CAIKGTGKYPLHF.

This clonotype has only a few counts. The rearrangement uses TRBV5-6 and TRBJ2-5, with TRBD2 identical over 7 bases. The CDR3 totals 15 residues. Unmatched junction bases numbered 8, after V lost 1 base and J lost 5 bases. Germline loops: CDR1 SGHDT, CDR2 YYEEEE. CDR3 in DNA: TGTGCCAGCAGCTTGCCCAGGGAGGGTCCGGAGACCCAGTACTTC. Translated, it gives CASSLPREGPETQYF. The full variable domain, rest sourced from reference TRBV5-6 and TRBJ2-5, is DAGVTQSPTHLIKTRGQQVTLRCSPKSGHDTVSWYQQALGQGPQFIFQYYEEEERQRGNFPDRFSGHQFPNYSSELNVNALLLGDSALYLCASSLPREGPETQYFGPGTRLLVL.

The rearrangement joins TRBV20-1 to TRBJ1-1; 8 nucleotides agree with TRBD1. This CDR3 has 14 amino acids. CDR1 DFQATT and CDR2 SNEGSKA come from the germline V gene (reference sequence). The V gene end was trimmed by 6 bases and the J gene end by 1 base; junction bases not matched to a gene: 7. The CDR3 nucleotides are TGCAGTGCCCAGGACAGGGCCAAGAACACTGAAGCTTTCTTT. This encodes CSAQDRAKNTEAFF.

The chain links TRBV29-1 to TRBJ2-1, with D possibly called TRBD1 or TRBD2 (5 bases each). Germline V gives CDR1 SQVTM, CDR2 ANQGSEA. Trimming removed 3 bases at V and 15 bases at J, with 15 bases between. The CDR3 runs to 11 residues. The CDR3 loop is CSVEFRDPRFF. The CDR3 DNA is TGCAGCGTTGAGTTCCGGGACCCTCGGTTCTTC.

The count of this clonotype is one. The chain uses TRBV7-6 and TRBJ1-1; D gene ambiguous. Germline V lookup: CDR1 SGHVS, CDR2 FNYEAQ. V lost 1 base, J lost 1 base, and 7 bases lay in between. The CDR3 spans 14 residues. Written as DNA, the CDR3 is TGTGCCAGCAGCTTAGATGCGCCGAACACTGAAGCTTTCTTT. Its protein product is CASSLDAPNTEAFF.

V and J are TRBV12-3 or TRBV12-4 and TRBJ2-2; tentative D call: TRBD1 (7 bases). Trimming took 7 bases from V and 4 from J, leaving 22 bases between them. This CDR3 has 17 residues. The CDR3 DNA reads as TGTGCCAGCAACCCCATAGGAGGGGGCGCGGGCACCGGGGAGCTGTTTTTT. Protein product: CASNPIGGGAGTGELFF.

This clonotype was observed a few times. The V and J genes are TRBV9 and TRBJ1-1, with a tentative D call TRBD1 (5 bases). The V and J ends lost 3 bases and 0 bases respectively, with 9 bases between them. Germline CDR1 is SGDLS and CDR2 is YYNGEE. The CDR3 length is 14 residues. CDR3 region: CASSEGRLNTEAFF. For the CDR3, the DNA is TGTGCCAGCAGCGAGGGGCGGTTGAACACTGAAGCTTTCTTT.

This CDR3 is CASSLGPGNGAFF. CDR3 sequence (DNA): TGCGCCAGCAGCTTGGGACCAGGGAATGGAGCTTTCTTT. The gene calls are TRBV5-1 and TRBJ1-1; a possible D gene is TRBD1 (5 bases). V was shortened by 0 bases and J by 10 bases, with 13 bases between the two germline ends. In germline, CDR1 is SGHRS, CDR2 YFSETQ. There are 13 residues in the CDR3.

The chain employs TRBV30 and TRBJ2-7, with D perhaps matching TRBD2 (6 bases). Deletions cut 0 bases from V and 4 bases from J, with 13 bases between. The CDR3 consists of 14 residues. Germline values: CDR1 GTSNPN, CDR2 SVGIG (reference sequence). The CDR3 loop is CAWSVGTAGYEQYF. The CDR3 coding sequence is TGTGCCTGGAGTGTAGGGACTGCTGGGTACGAGCAGTACTTC.

This clonotype turned up a few times. The chain is built from TRBV6-2 or TRBV6-3 and TRBJ2-5, with 10 bases that match TRBD2. This CDR3 has 15 residues. CDR1 is MNHEY and CDR2 is SVGEGT in the germline V gene. Trimming cost V 2 bases and J 2 bases; bases outside gene matches: 2. The CDR3 DNA follows: TGTGCCAGCAGTTACCTAGCGGGGGTACAAGAGACCCAGTACTTC. Its translation is CASSYLAGVQETQYF.

The chain is built from TRBV24-1 and TRBJ2-1; 10 positions agree with TRBD2. Looked up from germline, CDR1 is KGHDR and CDR2 is SFDVKD. J was trimmed by 6 bases and V by 5 bases; bases with no gene match: 9. This CDR3 has 16 residues. The CDR3 is CATSVKAGGQLNEQFF. CDR3 nucleotides: TGTGCCACCAGTGTCAAAGCGGGGGGGCAACTCAATGAGCAGTTCTTC.

This clonotype was counted only a few times. The V gene is TRBV20-1, the J gene TRBJ2-3; D perhaps matches TRBD1 (5 bases). The V and J ends lost 5 bases and 0 bases respectively, with 12 bases between them. CDR3 length equals 14 residues. Germline loops: CDR1 DFQATT, CDR2 SNEGSKA (reference sequence). The CDR3 sequence: CSAPRQLSTDTQYF. The CDR3 DNA is TGCAGTGCTCCGAGACAGCTAAGCACAGATACGCAGTATTTT.

This clonotype has only a few counts. The chain is built from TRBV5-1 and TRBJ2-2; tentative D call: TRBD2 (5 bases). Trimming took off 0 bases at V and 6 bases at J, with 12 bases between the two ends. Germline V gene sequence: CDR1 SGHRS, CDR2 YFSETQ. The CDR3 sequence is 15 residues long. This CDR3 is CASSLEEGWSGELFF. The CDR3 bases are TGCGCCAGCAGCTTGGAAGAGGGCTGGTCCGGGGAGCTGTTTTTT.

The table lists this clonotype with a few counts. The rearrangement links TRBV4-1 to TRBJ2-7; tentative D call: TRBD1 (6 bases). This CDR3 is built from 15 residues. The germline gives CDR1 MGHRA, CDR2 YSYEKL. Trimming took 1 base from V and 2 from J, leaving 12 bases between them. The chain's CDR3 is CASSQAGHRTYEQYF. CDR3 nucleotides: TGCGCCAGCAGCCAAGCGGGACACAGGACCTACGAGCAGTACTTC.

This clonotype was seen many times. The chain couples TRBV12-3 or TRBV12-4 to TRBJ1-1, with TRBD1 matching 7 bases. The CDR3 consists of 14 residues. With 3 bases clipped from V and 4 bases from J, the junction kept 5 bases outside the gene matches. CDR3: CASSLRQGVTEAFF. As DNA, the CDR3 is TGTGCCAGCAGTTTGAGGCAGGGGGTCACTGAAGCTTTCTTT.

In its sample, this clonotype was seen once. Germline and junction disagree at one end, which may indicate a read error. The chain combines TRBV2 with TRBJ2-7, with D perhaps matching TRBD1 (6 bases). The CDR3 runs 12 residues. Germline lookup yields CDR1 SNHLY and CDR2 FYNNEI. The CDR3 sequence: CVSSSRQARMYF. The CDR3 DNA is TGTGTCAGCAGTTCCCGACAGGCCCGTATGTACTTC. The whole variable domain, remainder taken from reference TRBV2 and TRBJ2-7, is EPEVTQTPSHQVTQMGQEVILRCVPISNHLYFYWYRQILGQKVEFLVSFYNNEISEKSEIFDDQFSVERPDGSNFTLKIRSTKLEDSAMYFCVSSSRQARMYFGPGTRLTVT.

The gene calls are TRBV12-3 or TRBV12-4 and TRBJ1-1, with D possibly TRBD1 on 6 matching bases. CDR3 size: 15 residues. The V gene lost 6 bases and the J gene lost 4 bases, with 18 bases spanning the gap. CDR3 sequence (DNA): TGTGCCAGCAGCAGAAGACTTGGGGGCGTCACTGAAGCTTTCTTT. It specifies CASSRRLGGVTEAFF.

The V call is TRBV5-1, the J call TRBJ2-5, with D perhaps matching TRBD2 (6 bases). This CDR3 spans 14 amino acids. V lost 4 bases and J 1 base, leaving 11 bases between the germline ends. Germline CDR1 SGHRS, CDR2 YFSETQ. In DNA form, the CDR3 reads TGCGCCAGCAGCCTCACTAGCATCCAAGAGACCCAGTACTTC. This sequence encodes CASSLTSIQETQYF.

The chain joins TRBV6-5 to TRBJ2-3, with a tentative D call TRBD2 (6 bases). Germline V lookup: CDR1 MNHEY, CDR2 SVGAGI. The CDR3 contains 13 residues. V was shortened by 6 bases and J by 5 bases, with 12 bases between the two germline ends. The CDR3 sequence: CASSRLDRDTQYF. Here the CDR3 DNA reads TGTGCCAGCAGCCGACTAGACAGAGATACGCAGTATTTT.

This sequence joins TRBV20-1 and TRBJ2-3; 12 bases are shared with TRBD2. Losses at the gene ends were 2 bases for V and 1 base for J; bases not matched to a gene: 10. The CDR3 loop spans 18 amino acids. CDR1 is DFQATT, CDR2 SNEGSKA, per germline (reference sequence). DNA for the CDR3: TGCAGTGCTAGAAGCGGGACTAGCGGGCCCTTGCGCACAGATACGCAGTATTTT. Translating gives CSARSGTSGPLRTDTQYF.

The CDR3 sequence is CSARVGTGSYNEQFF. In nucleotides, the CDR3 is TGCAGTGCTAGAGTTGGGACAGGGTCCTACAATGAGCAGTTCTTC. V gene TRBV20-1 combines with J gene TRBJ2-1, with 9 bases lining up with TRBD1. V gave up 1 base and J gave up 1 base; unmatched junction bases: 2. There are 15 residues in the CDR3. Germline V CDR1 and CDR2: DFQATT, SNEGSKA (reference sequence).

This clonotype was seen only a few times. The rearrangement links TRBV5-1 to TRBJ2-3; the D gene is possibly TRBD1 (5 bases). The CDR3 consists of 15 residues. Germline CDR1 reads SGHRS; CDR2 reads YFSETQ. V lost 1 base to trimming and J lost 3 bases, with 12 bases between them. Here the CDR3 reads CASSLSGKSTDTQYF. The CDR3 region has the DNA TGCGCCAGCAGCTTGTCAGGGAAAAGTACAGATACGCAGTATTTT.

This clonotype was detected a few times. V gene TRBV11-2 combines with J gene TRBJ2-7; D could derive from TRBD1 or TRBD2 (5 bases each). Germline loops: CDR1 SGHAT, CDR2 FQNNGV. The CDR3 covers 15 residues. V lost 5 bases to trimming and J lost 7 bases, with 21 bases between them. In DNA, the CDR3 is TGTGCCAGCAGCGTTCCGGGACCTAGTTCGGGGGAGCAGTACTTC. As protein: CASSVPGPSSGEQYF.

This rearrangement joins TRBV28 to TRBJ1-5; no clear D. Trimming stripped 3 bases from V and 10 bases from J, with 4 bases between. Germline loops: CDR1 MDHEN, CDR2 SYDVKM. The CDR3 spans 10 residues. In nucleotides, the CDR3 is TGTGCCAGCAGTTTTCAACCCCAGCATTTT. Translating gives CASSFQPQHF.